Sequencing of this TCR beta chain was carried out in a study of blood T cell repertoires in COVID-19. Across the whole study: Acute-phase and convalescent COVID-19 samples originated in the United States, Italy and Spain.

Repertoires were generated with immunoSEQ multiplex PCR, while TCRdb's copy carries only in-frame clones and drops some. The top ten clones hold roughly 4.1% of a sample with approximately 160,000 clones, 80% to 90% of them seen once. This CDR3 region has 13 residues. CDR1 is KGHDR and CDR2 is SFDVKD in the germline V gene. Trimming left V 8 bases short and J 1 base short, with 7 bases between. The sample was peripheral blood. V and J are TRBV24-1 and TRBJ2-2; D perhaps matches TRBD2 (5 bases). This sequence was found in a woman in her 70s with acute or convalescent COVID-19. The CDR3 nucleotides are TGTGCCACCACGGACTTGAACACCGGGGAGCTGTTTTTT. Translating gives CATTDLNTGELFF.